Each of the 5 T cell receptor beta chains below was sequenced from the same sample in a study of cytomegalovirus exposure and HLA in healthy donors. Primers: 60 Vbeta forward and 13 Jbeta reverse. Some clones are missing from TCRdb's copy, which holds only in-frame ones; the method was immunoSEQ multiplex PCR. The repertoire holds about 180,000 clones, with approximately 80% as singletons. What was sequenced was PBMCs. The receptor source for this set is a man aged 60 to 75 in good health and CMV-seronegative.

The genes are TRBV4-2 and TRBJ2-1; TRBD1 matches at 7 bases. V was clipped by 4 bases and J by 3 bases; unmatched bases: 9. The CDR3 extends over 16 amino acids. The germline CDR1 and CDR2 sequences are LGHNA and YNFKEQ. The DNA for the CDR3 is TGTGCCAGCAGCCCTGAGGGACAGACCATCTACAATGAGCAGTTCTTC. It encodes CASSPEGQTIYNEQFF.

V is TRBV6-6 and J is TRBJ2-2; no clear D gene. The germline V and J ends were trimmed by 4 bases and 0 bases, with 9 bases remaining between them. This CDR3 has 15 residues. Germline CDR1 is MNHNY and CDR2 is SVGAGI (reference sequence). CDR3 sequence: CASSFNRANTGELFF. In nucleotides, the CDR3 is TGTGCCAGCAGTTTTAACAGAGCGAACACCGGGGAGCTGTTTTTT.

CDR3 region: CASSSQGGTNEKLFF. CDR3 coding DNA: TGTGCCAGCAGTTCTCAGGGGGGAACTAATGAAAAACTGTTTTTT. The chain recombines TRBV5-4 with TRBJ1-4; 7 bases map to TRBD1. Trimming took 5 bases from V and 1 from J; bases not matched to a gene: 5. This CDR3 contains 15 residues. The germline CDR1 and CDR2 sequences are SGHNT and YYREEE (reference sequence).

This clone was recorded only once. This sequence joins TRBV7-2 and TRBJ1-2, with D possibly TRBD1 on 6 matching bases. From germline, CDR1 is SGHTA and CDR2 FQGNSA. The V gene lost 5 bases and the J gene lost 10 bases, with 23 bases spanning the gap. The CDR3 is made up of 15 amino acids. The CDR3 protein is CASSDGQGLEDDYTF. The CDR3, as DNA: TGTGCCAGCAGCGACGGGCAGGGGCTCGAGGATGACTACACCTTC.

This clone was recorded once. This chain uses TRBV7-9 with TRBJ1-5, with D possibly TRBD1 on 6 matching bases. The length of the CDR3 is 14 residues. Trimming took off 4 bases at V and 1 base at J, with 8 bases between the two ends. Germline CDR1 reads SEHNR; CDR2 reads FQNEAQ (reference sequence). This CDR3 reads CASSSQGSNQPQHF. CDR3 DNA sequence: TGTGCCAGCAGCTCGCAGGGGAGCAATCAGCCCCAGCATTTT.